The source of this T cell receptor beta chain is a study of T-cell memory formation after mild COVID-19. This clonotype was seen more than once but under ten times. Germline-derived CDR1 and CDR2 are MNHEY and SVGEGT. V lost 7 bases and J 9 bases, leaving 10 bases between the germline ends. This CDR3 spans 11 amino acids. MiXCR, applied by TCRdb to the 5' RACE reads, yields one record per CDR3 protein. In the table there are approximately 340,000 distinct CDR3 sequences, 10% to 15% of which are singletons. The rearrangement links TRBV6-2 or TRBV6-3 to TRBJ2-1; D not certain. The specimen sequenced was PBMCs or a T cell subset sorted from them (not recorded which). The clonotype originates from a man between 18 and 29 years old who had mild COVID-19 (a few samples of this study predate the infection). Cell type and time point are not known. The DNA of the CDR3 is TGTGCCAGCACTCTGGGTGGTGAGCAGTTCTTC. Protein sequence: CASTLGGEQFF.